Detailed here is one T cell receptor (beta chain). The data were obtained in a study of blood T cell repertoires in COVID-19. As for the study in general: Donors in the United States, Italy and Spain gave samples during acute or convalescent COVID-19.

This CDR3 has 14 amino acids. The germline gives CDR1 LGHDT, CDR2 YNNKEL (reference sequence). V was clipped by 4 bases and J by 8 bases, with 12 bases between them. The method was immunoSEQ multiplex PCR; TCRdb's version includes in-frame clones alone and lacks a portion of them. The repertoire includes around 130,000 clones, roughly 88% of them detected once, and 10% sits in the top ten. The sequence was collected from a man between 60 and 70 years old with active or convalescent COVID-19. Sequencing was done on a sample of peripheral blood. V is TRBV3-1 (or the pseudogene TRBV3-2) and J is TRBJ1-6; tentatively, D is TRBD1 (5 bases). The CDR3 spells CASSPGDRHSPLHF. As DNA, the CDR3 is TGTGCCAGCAGCCCGGGGGACCGGCATTCACCCCTCCACTTT.